What follows are 15 T cell receptor beta chains derived from one specimen sequenced in a study of Ad26.COV2.S vaccination and SARS-CoV-2 variants. Indicated treatment: over 15 received Ad26.COV2.S at low or high dose, single or two shots; several received placebo; per-sample allocation not given. All samples were drawn on day 63, counting from the first vaccine or placebo injection. The table came from immunoSEQ multiplex PCR; TCRdb's copy has only in-frame clones and leaves some out. The sample shows roughly 410,000 clones, 83% of them seen only once. The sequenced sample was peripheral blood, obtained in a trial of Ad26.COV2.S vaccine versus placebo. The receptors come from a person aged 18 to 65 who received the Ad26.COV2.S COVID-19 vaccine or a placebo.

The chain couples TRBV4-3 to TRBJ1-2, with 10 bases fitting TRBD1. Germline CDR1 LGHNA, CDR2 YSLEER. V lost 4 bases, J lost 4 bases, and 6 bases stayed unmatched. The CDR3 extends over 15 amino acids. CDR3 residues: CASSPRQGAVYGYTF. CDR3 nucleotides: TGCGCCAGCAGCCCACGACAGGGGGCAGTCTATGGCTACACCTTC.

The chain combines TRBV27 with TRBJ2-7, with 14 bases aligning to TRBD2. Germline V gives CDR1 MNHEY, CDR2 SMNVEV (reference sequence). V was clipped by 5 bases and J by 0 bases; unmatched bases: 15. This CDR3 comprises 20 residues. CDR3 residues: CASSRTLPGTSGGLSYEQYF. CDR3 coding DNA: TGTGCCAGCAGTCGGACTCTCCCCGGGACTAGCGGGGGACTCTCCTACGAGCAGTACTTC.

The chain links TRBV12-3 or TRBV12-4 to TRBJ1-2; a weak D match, TRBD1 (6 bases). CDR3 length equals 12 residues. Trimming cost V 5 bases and J 5 bases, with 9 bases left between them. Written as DNA, the CDR3 is TGTGCCAGCAGTCCTACAGGGTATGGCTACACCTTC. Translated, it gives CASSPTGYGYTF.

This clone was found once. V usage is TRBV5-1 and J usage is TRBJ1-1, with a weak D call TRBD1 (5 bases). Per the germline V gene, CDR1 is SGHRS and CDR2 is YFSETQ. The length of the CDR3 is 16 residues. The V and J ends lost 1 base and 2 bases respectively, with 15 bases between them. CDR3 nucleotide sequence: TGCGCCAGCAGCTTGTGGTTGGCAGGGCGAAACACTGAAGCTTTCTTT. This sequence encodes CASSLWLAGRNTEAFF.

The chain is built from TRBV5-1 and TRBJ2-1, with D possibly being TRBD2 (6 bases). The V and J ends lost 4 bases and 3 bases respectively, with 14 bases between them. The CDR3 runs 15 residues. The germline gives CDR1 SGHRS, CDR2 YFSETQ. CDR3 coding DNA: TGCGCCAGCAGCATCCTTAGCGGTCACTACAATGAGCAGTTCTTC. Encoded protein: CASSILSGHYNEQFF.

V and J are TRBV18 and TRBJ2-6, with 8 positions matching TRBD1. The CDR3 covers 16 residues. The J segment lost 0 bases and the V segment lost 2 bases, leaving 0 bases of the junction unmatched. Germline CDR1 reads KGHSH; CDR2 reads LQKENI. The CDR3 nucleotides are TGTGCCAGCTCACCAGGGACAGGCTCTGGGGCCAACGTCCTGACTTTC. Protein product: CASSPGTGSGANVLTF.

The CDR3 region has the DNA TGTGCCAGCAGGGATTACTCTGGAAACACCATATATTTT. Amino acids: CASRDYSGNTIYF. This chain connects TRBV6-5 to TRBJ1-3; D not resolved. The CDR3 spans 13 residues. Germline V gives CDR1 MNHEY, CDR2 SVGAGI. Between the trimmed V and J ends, which lost 6 bases and 0 bases, there was a span of 6 bases.

V is TRBV6-4 and J is TRBJ2-2, with 7 bases fitting TRBD1. This CDR3 contains 14 residues. Germline V gene sequence: CDR1 MRHNA, CDR2 SNTAGT. After removal of 6 bases from V and 5 bases from J, the junction contained 6 bases not matched to a gene. CDR3: CASSRDSWTGELFF. The CDR3 coding sequence is TGTGCCAGCAGCCGGGACAGCTGGACCGGGGAGCTGTTTTTT.

The chain links TRBV6-5 to TRBJ1-2; 7 nucleotides align to TRBD1. The CDR3 is made up of 13 amino acids. Germline trimming cut 2 bases from V and 8 bases from J; bases unmatched to any gene: 5. The V gene's germline CDR1 is MNHEY and CDR2 SVGAGI. CDR3 region: CASSYEQGSGYTF. In DNA form, the CDR3 reads TGTGCCAGCAGTTACGAACAGGGGAGCGGCTACACCTTC.

The chain recombines TRBV9 with TRBJ2-1, with TRBD2 matching 16 bases. V gave up 0 bases and J gave up 2 bases; unmatched junction bases: 5. CDR3 size: 19 residues. From germline, CDR1 is SGDLS and CDR2 YYNGEE. The CDR3 spells CASSVAGTSGRGPYNEQFF. The CDR3 DNA sequence: TGTGCCAGCAGCGTAGCTGGGACTAGCGGGAGGGGGCCCTACAATGAGCAGTTCTTC.

This chain uses TRBV30 with TRBJ1-2; D is unresolved. Germline V gene lookup returns CDR1 GTSNPN and CDR2 SVGIG (reference sequence). V dropped 4 bases and J dropped 2 bases, with 14 bases sitting between them. The CDR3 consists of 14 residues. CDR3 nucleotide sequence: TGTGCCTGGAAAATCCCCGGCTTGAACTATGGCTACACCTTC. Translation gives CAWKIPGLNYGYTF. The full variable domain, rest sourced from reference TRBV30 and TRBJ1-2, is SQTIHQWPATLVQPVGSPLSLECTVEGTSNPNLYWYRQAAGRGLQLLFYSVGIGQISSEVPQNLSASRPQDRQFILSSKKLLLSDSGFYLCAWKIPGLNYGYTFGSGTRLTVV.

Only one count was recorded for this clone. The chain uses TRBV4-3 and TRBJ1-1; 11 nucleotides line up with TRBD1. Germline V gene data show CDR1 as LGHNA and CDR2 as YSLEER. The V segment lost 5 bases and the J segment 0 bases; nucleotides outside the gene matches: 11. CDR3 length: 18 amino acids. The DNA for the CDR3 is TGCGCCAGCAGCATAGGGACAGGGGGTCCTACTATGAACACTGAAGCTTTCTTT. Translating gives CASSIGTGGPTMNTEAFF.

V usage is TRBV6-1 and J usage is TRBJ1-4; D remains unclear. The V and J ends lost 0 bases and 8 bases respectively, with 13 bases between them. This CDR3 has 15 residues. Per the germline V gene, CDR1 is MNHNS and CDR2 is SASEGT. The CDR3 coding sequence is TGTGCCAGCAGTGAAGCGCTTCTGGTTTTGGAAAAACTGTTTTTT. Its translation: CASSEALLVLEKLFF.

The V call is TRBV13, the J call TRBJ2-7; D may match TRBD1 or TRBD2 (6 bases each). Trimming pared 3 bases from V and 5 bases from J, leaving 17 bases between. This CDR3 contains 15 residues. CDR1 and CDR2 (germline): PRHDT, FYEKMQ (reference sequence). Here the CDR3 DNA reads TGTGCCAGCAGCTTTGGGGGGACAATAGCGGACGAGCAGTACTTC. The encoded protein is CASSFGGTIADEQYF.

This clone appeared a single time. V is TRBV9 and J is TRBJ2-7; D might be TRBD1 or TRBD2, each matching 5 bases. The CDR3 contains 15 residues. V was trimmed by 2 bases and J by 4 bases, leaving 16 bases between them. The V gene's germline CDR1 is SGDLS and CDR2 YYNGEE. Written as DNA, the CDR3 is TGTGCCAGCAGCGTCGGGACCTCCCCTAAATACGAGCAGTACTTC. This codes for CASSVGTSPKYEQYF.